A selection of T cell receptor beta chains follows, all from one sample in a study of cytomegalovirus exposure and HLA in healthy donors. Sequencing used immunoSEQ multiplex PCR; TCRdb keeps in-frame clones, though not all of them. Among around 150,000 clones listed, more than 70% were seen once. Sequencing was done on a sample of PBMCs. The receptors originated from a man aged 45-65 years in good health and CMV-seronegative. CDR3s include the opening cysteine and the closing phenylalanine or tryptophan. A D gene is named only where the DNA matches it firmly. Size is omitted from some rows. Given values are once, few, many or a class for expanded clones.

V gene	CDR3 length	D gene	clone size	J gene	CDR3 protein	CDR3 DNA
TRBV14	14	NA	NA	TRBJ2-1	CASSQGARDNEQFF	TGTGCCAGCAGCCAGGGGGCTAGAGACAATGAGCAGTTCTTC
TRBV4-1	21	TRBD1	few	TRBJ2-6	CASSHRSSGTGTESGANVLTF	TGCGCCAGCAGCCACCGAAGTTCCGGGACAGGGACGGAAAGTGGGGCCAACGTCCTGACTTTC
TRBV29-1	12	TRBD2	NA	TRBJ2-3	CSVEVAGDTQYF	TGCAGCGTTGAGGTAGCGGGAGATACGCAGTATTTT
TRBV29-1	11	NA	NA	TRBJ1-1	CSVESDTEAFF	TGCAGCGTTGAATCCGACACTGAAGCTTTCTTT
TRBV4-1	16	TRBD2	once	TRBJ2-1	CASSPSLAGLNNEQFF	TGCGCCAGCAGCCCATCCTTAGCGGGACTCAACAATGAGCAGTTCTTC
TRBV7-2	16	TRBD1	once	TRBJ2-7	CASSRTGTGLGYEQYF	TGTGCCAGCAGTCGAACCGGGACAGGTCTAGGCTACGAGCAGTACTTC
TRBV29-1	11	NA	NA	TRBJ1-3	CSAGQGNTIYF	TGCAGCGCTGGACAGGGAAACACCATATATTTT
TRBV5-4	16	TRBD2	NA	TRBJ2-5	CASSSGLAGAEETQYF	TGTGCCAGCAGCTCCGGACTAGCGGGGGCTGAAGAGACCCAGTACTTC
TRBV5-1	13	NA	NA	TRBJ1-1	CASSLDLNTEAFF	TGCGCCAGCAGCCTAGATTTGAACACTGAAGCTTTCTTT
TRBV5-1	14	NA	NA	TRBJ1-1	CASSLEGAVTEAFF	TGCGCCAGCAGCTTGGAAGGGGCGGTTACTGAAGCTTTCTTT
TRBV9	18	TRBD1	NA	TRBJ1-1	CASSRGVGTGRMNTEAFF	TGTGCCAGCAGCAGAGGAGTAGGGACAGGGCGTATGAACACTGAAGCTTTCTTT
TRBV6-5	15	TRBD1	NA	TRBJ2-3	CASSGTTGVSDTQYF	TGTGCCAGCAGTGGGACGACAGGGGTCTCAGATACGCAGTATTTT
TRBV25-1	16	TRBD1	NA	TRBJ2-2	CASSGGQGTFTGELFF	TGTGCCAGCAGTGGGGGACAGGGGACTTTCACCGGGGAGCTGTTTTTT
TRBV30	16	NA	few	TRBJ2-2	CAWSVSRGPPTGELFF	TGTGCCTGGAGTGTATCCCGCGGGCCGCCCACCGGGGAGCTGTTTTTT
TRBV19	18	TRBD2	NA	TRBJ2-1	CASSPQIPGLVLYNEQFF	TGTGCCAGTAGTCCACAAATTCCGGGACTAGTGTTATACAATGAGCAGTTCTTC
TRBV30	13	NA	NA	TRBJ2-1	CAWSFEGGYEQFF	TGTGCCTGGAGTTTCGAGGGCGGTTATGAGCAGTTCTTC
TRBV10-3	16	NA	NA	TRBJ1-2	CAISESLGGRPYGYTF	TGTGCCATCAGTGAGTCATTGGGGGGAAGGCCATATGGCTACACCTTC
TRBV4-2	14	NA	NA	TRBJ1-2	CASSQELLSGGYTF	TGTGCCAGCAGCCAAGAATTGCTCTCCGGTGGCTACACCTTC
TRBV7-8	16	NA	NA	TRBJ1-1	CASSLLQGRGDTEAFF	TGTGCCAGCAGCTTACTTCAGGGGCGAGGGGACACTGAAGCTTTCTTT
TRBV28	12	NA	NA	TRBJ1-1	CASTTGNTEAFF	TGTGCCAGCACTACGGGGAACACTGAAGCTTTCTTT
TRBV7-2	15	TRBD1	NA	TRBJ1-5	CASSSWTGDNQPQHF	TGTGCCAGCAGCTCTTGGACAGGGGATAATCAGCCCCAGCATTTT
TRBV27	15	TRBD2	NA	TRBJ2-7	CASSSAAGGSYEQYF	TGTGCCAGCAGTAGTGCAGCGGGGGGCTCCTACGAGCAGTACTTC
TRBV6-6	13	NA	NA	TRBJ1-5	CASSPEYYQPQHF	TGTGCCAGCAGTCCCGAATACTATCAGCCCCAGCATTTT
TRBV25-1	17	TRBD1	NA	TRBJ2-7	CASSGSIGQGNSYEQYF	TGTGCCAGCAGTGGATCGATCGGACAGGGAAACTCCTACGAGCAGTACTTC
TRBV11-3	18	TRBD2	few	TRBJ2-3	CASSYPGASGVSADTQYF	TGTGCCAGCAGCTACCCGGGGGCTAGCGGGGTTAGCGCAGATACGCAGTATTTT
TRBV9	14	TRBD2	NA	TRBJ2-1	CASSMGLAGERLFF	TGTGCCAGCAGCATGGGACTAGCGGGAGAAAGGTTGTTCTTC
TRBV6-4	13	NA	NA	TRBJ1-2	CASSADSNYGYTF	TGTGCCAGCAGTGCGGACAGTAACTATGGCTACACCTTC
TRBV5-6	13	NA	NA	TRBJ2-7	CASSRGTVYEQYF	TGTGCCAGCAGCCGTGGGACTGTTTACGAGCAGTACTTC
TRBV30	14	NA	NA	TRBJ1-6	CAWKLGEGNSPLHF	TGTGCCTGGAAATTGGGTGAGGGTAATTCACCCCTCCACTTT